The 9 T cell receptor beta chains given below trace back to one sample, sequenced in a study of T cells in Graves' hyperthyroidism and ophthalmopathy. Amplified TCR beta CDR3 regions came from RNA transcripts. RT-PCR in the first round (using the HTBI primer set) targeted the TCR CDR3. TCRdb re-called the multiplex PCR reads through MiXCR, storing one row per CDR3 protein. The sample includes 550,000 to 600,000 distinct CDR3 sequences, approximately 15% of them seen just once. The sequenced sample consisted of blood. The receptors derive from a woman between 18 and 29 years old with Graves' hyperthyroidism.

This clonotype was seen more than once but under ten times. The chain uses TRBV5-4 and TRBJ2-7; the D is unclear. The germline gives CDR1 SGHNT, CDR2 YYREEE (reference sequence). V was cut by 5 bases and J by 5 bases, with 20 bases left in between. CDR3 length: 15 residues. CDR3 residues: CASSPTVYGYHEQYF. The CDR3 bases are TGTGCCAGCAGTCCGACGGTGTACGGGTACCACGAGCAGTACTTC.

This clonotype appeared a few times. This chain uses TRBV20-1 with TRBJ2-7; a possible D gene is TRBD1 (5 bases). CDR3 size: 14 residues. Germline V gene data show CDR1 as DFQATT and CDR2 as SNEGSKA (reference sequence). V was shortened by 2 bases and J by 2 bases, with 13 bases between the two germline ends. CDR3 bases: TGCAGTGCTAGAAGGGGTGCAGGGCCCTACGAGCAGTACTTC. It is translated as CSARRGAGPYEQYF.

This clonotype was seen many times. V gene TRBV7-2 combines with J gene TRBJ2-7; 10 bases line up with TRBD1. The trim removed 1 base at V and 6 bases at J, leaving 3 bases unmatched. The CDR3 loop spans 14 amino acids. The germline V gene encodes CDR1 SGHTA and CDR2 FQGNSA. The CDR3 region is CASSLVGTGAEQYF. The DNA for the CDR3 is TGTGCCAGCAGCTTAGTAGGGACAGGGGCCGAGCAGTACTTC.

The chain links TRBV9 to TRBJ2-3; a possible D gene is TRBD1 (5 bases). Trimming pared 3 bases from V and 1 base from J, leaving 12 bases between. This CDR3 is built from 15 residues. Germline V CDR1 and CDR2: SGDLS, YYNGEE. CDR3 protein: CASSAIGARTDTQYF. In DNA form, the CDR3 reads TGTGCCAGCAGCGCCATAGGGGCCCGCACAGATACGCAGTATTTT.

This clonotype was detected ten times or more. The chain has TRBV20-1 and TRBJ1-1; D not resolved. CDR3 length: 13 residues. V lost 4 bases to trimming and J lost 6 bases, with 15 bases between them. Germline V gene data show CDR1 as DFQATT and CDR2 as SNEGSKA (reference sequence). The CDR3 sequence is CSAMGAGRAEAFF. CDR3 nucleotides: TGCAGTGCTATGGGTGCGGGGAGGGCTGAAGCTTTCTTT.

The chain has TRBV20-1 and TRBJ2-5; tentatively, D is TRBD1 (5 bases). This CDR3 comprises 11 residues. V lost 5 bases, J lost 5 bases, and 9 bases lay in between. CDR1 is DFQATT, CDR2 SNEGSKA, per germline (reference sequence). The CDR3 DNA follows: TGCAGTGCTGAGACAGAGGAGACCCAGTACTTC. This codes for CSAETEETQYF.

The chain employs TRBV20-1 and TRBJ2-2; tentative D call: TRBD2 (6 bases). The V and J ends lost 6 bases and 3 bases respectively, with 11 bases between them. The germline CDR1 and CDR2 sequences are DFQATT and SNEGSKA (reference sequence). The CDR3 covers 13 residues. The CDR3 nucleotides are TGCAGTGCCAGGGACTTTTACACCGGGGAGCTGTTTTTT. The encoded protein is CSARDFYTGELFF.

Notes on this clonotype: The junction does not match germline at one end; this may be a read error. The chain joins TRBV20-1 to TRBJ2-4; D uncertain. The DNA end is a closer match to TRBJ2-1, so the J assignment may be wrong. CDR3 length equals 14 residues. CDR1 is DFQATT, CDR2 SNEGSKA, per germline (reference sequence). The DNA of the CDR3 is TGCAGTGCTAGCTACGGACGGAAGAACAATGATCAGTTCTTC. Encoded protein: CSASYGRKNNDQFF.

This clonotype has just a few counts. A read error may produce the germline difference seen at one junction end. The chain carries TRBV19 and TRBJ1-1, with D possibly TRBD1 on 6 matching bases. Germline-derived CDR1 and CDR2 are LNHDA and SQIVND (reference sequence). The CDR3 runs 13 residues. CDR3 amino acids: CTSSIGRGDEAFF. In nucleotides, the CDR3 is TGTACCAGTAGTATAGGCAGGGGCGATGAAGCTTTCTTT.